This T cell receptor (beta chain) appears in the sequencing data of a study of T cell clonality in common variable immunodeficiency. Study-wide findings and caveats: CVID subjects showed higher TCRbeta clonality than healthy controls.

This clone occurred many times. Its target is not known. The sequenced fragment ends 3 residues before the CDR3 boundary, so the rest is inferred from the germline J gene. The CDR3 contains 16 residues. Losses at the gene ends were 4 bases for V and 6 bases for J; bases not matched to a gene: 13. CDR1 and CDR2 (germline): DFQATT, SNEGSKA (reference sequence). The table came from immunoSEQ multiplex PCR; TCRdb's copy has only in-frame clones and leaves some out. There are around 57,000 clones in the sample, none observed a single time. V is TRBV20-1 and J is TRBJ1-1; TRBD1 matches at 11 bases. This clonotype originated in a person aged 18 to 75 in good health. The sequenced sample was peripheral blood mononuclear cells. CDR3 loop: CSAIGQGARLSAEAFF. The sequenced part of the CDR3 DNA is TGCAGTGCTATCGGACAGGGGGCCCGATTGAGCGCTGAA.